The sample holds a few counts of the clone carrying this TCR beta chain. The same CDR3 is also encoded by other DNA sequences in this sample. Germline V lookup: CDR1 SGHRS, CDR2 YFSETQ. This CDR3 contains 12 residues. The ends were cut back, 2 bases at V and 2 bases at J, with 1 base in the middle. Treatment indicated: oral pan-JAK inhibitor, 5-10 mg twice daily. These data are taken from a study of CD8+ T cells in alopecia areata. cDNA prepared by RNA extraction and subsequent reverse transcription served as the template for sequencing. The data were produced by immunoSEQ multiplex PCR, yet TCRdb's version contains in-frame clones alone and is incomplete. The top ten hold around 4.3% of the sample, which has about 210,000 clones, under 70% seen once.

The origin of this receptor is a human donor with alopecia areata. This specimen consisted of CD4+ T cells sorted from blood, obtained at week 4, from a patient treated with tofacitinib. This rearrangement joins TRBV5-1 to TRBJ2-2; no clear D. CDR3 amino acids: CASSFNTGELFF. The CDR3 region has the DNA TGCGCCAGCAGCTTCAACACCGGGGAGCTGTTTTTT.